This entry describes one T cell receptor (beta chain). Which antigen it targets is not known. The record has no base qualities; no much larger clone is one base away. Instead of sorted cells or RNA, genomic DNA extracted from peripheral blood served as the source for amplifying TCR beta rearrangements. The sample originates from a study of T cell repertoires in aging, cancer and after chemotherapy (dated by TCRdb to about 2019). Study-level background: The donors fell into six age groups ranging from 30 or younger to 70 or older, and each group had at least three individuals. In total, the full dataset held approximately 8.4 million TCR reads. Alongside some 100 healthy donors serving as a reference group, the cohort included approximately 210 cancer patients, of whom some 94 had hematological cancers and approximately 120 had solid cancers. The study profiled peripheral blood TCR beta repertoires from healthy donors and cancer patients to examine immunoaging and T cell reconstitution after chemotherapy. In the solid tumor group, the paired samples taken before and after chemotherapy came from brain tumor (glioblastoma) patients given temozolomide-based therapy.

Rearranged TRB sequences spanning V, D and J segments were amplified in a multiplex touch-down PCR with a mixed TRB-A/B primer pool. Two consecutive PCR reactions with Phusion HS II polymerase added Illumina adapters and sample indices to the amplicons. After gel purification with the NucleoSpin Gel and PCR Clean-up kit, the amplicons were checked using Qubit and an Agilent 2100 Bioanalyzer. Sequencing of the libraries was done on an Illumina MiSeq with paired-end, single-indexed 600-cycle runs. Processing in the source paper ran as follows. TRB sequences were processed with MiXCR versions 2.12 and 3.0.5. A clone was defined as each unique CDR3 nucleotide sequence, and only productive sequences supported by at least two reads were kept. Shannon diversity, evenness, clonality (one minus evenness), and alpha-parameterized diversity profiles from alpha 0 to 5 were included as repertoire metrics. The IGoR algorithm was used to calculate generation probabilities for clones in the paired samples taken before and after chemotherapy. TCRdb passed the public sequencing reads through fastp at Q25 and MiXCR, retaining productive beta sequences. CDR3 protein duplicates are merged, each entry listing the most common genes and DNA. TCRdb, rather than the study authors, made the V and J calls. The sample yields 3,500 to 5,500 distinct CDR3 sequences; approximately 68% were counted once. Clones ranked in the top ten supply approximately 7.9% of the sample.

What the research found in general, with its limitations: According to the authors, the repertoire data do not allow conclusions to be drawn about immunological memory after chemotherapy. In healthy donors, the decline in TCR diversity with age was mainly explained by loss of richness, whereas in cancer patients loss of evenness was also found to contribute. In both cancer cohorts, the median generation probability rose over the chemotherapy interval, which suggests that the repertoire was reconstituted through rebound thymic output. Compared with age-matched healthy donors, untreated patients with hematological or solid cancers had significantly lower TCR diversity and higher clonality in blood.

The sequenced sample consisted of blood. The source of this sequence is a human donor with a solid tumor.

In nucleotides, the sequence is TGTGCCAGCAGAATTGGTACTAGCTTACAGAATGAGCAGTTCTTC. Translated, it gives CASRIGTSLQNEQFF. The V and J segments used are TRBV6-5 and TRBJ2-1; D gene: possibly TRBD2, on 6 matching bases. Trimming takes 6 bases from V and 7 bases from J, and the germline ends sit 19 bases apart. Reading the germline V gene gives CDR1 MNHEY and CDR2 SVGAGI. The CDR3 spans 15 residues, from the cysteine through the phenylalanine. This entry keeps only the CDR3 DNA: 45 bases, framed from base 1.